One sample yielded the 28 T cell receptor beta chains listed below, sequenced in a study of blood T cell repertoires in COVID-19. Assay used: immunoSEQ multiplex PCR; TCRdb lists only in-frame clones, some missing. Of 50,000 to 80,000 clones listed, around three quarters are singletons. The sample was peripheral blood. These receptor sequences come from a human donor in a cohort sampled during active COVID-19.

The chain uses TRBV19 and TRBJ1-4; TRBD1 matches at 10 bases. Losses at the gene ends were 5 bases for V and 7 bases for J; bases not matched to a gene: 7. Germline CDR1 reads LNHDA; CDR2 reads SQIVND (reference sequence). CDR3 length: 15 residues. The CDR3 sequence: CASSPRTGGGEKLFF. CDR3 nucleotide sequence: TGTGCCAGTAGTCCCCGGACAGGGGGTGGTGAAAAACTGTTTTTT.

The V gene is TRBV24-1, the J gene TRBJ2-4; 9 bases line up with TRBD1. The CDR3 has 14 residues. Per the germline V gene, CDR1 is KGHDR and CDR2 is SFDVKD. Trimming took 0 bases from V and 7 from J; bases not matched to a gene: 0. The CDR3 is CATSDLDRGNIQYF. Here the CDR3 DNA reads TGTGCCACCAGTGATTTGGACAGGGGGAACATTCAGTACTTC.

This clone has only one observation. The gene calls are TRBV4-1 and TRBJ2-7, with 8 bases that match TRBD1. Trimming at V came to 3 bases and at J to 6 bases, leaving 7 bases not matched to a gene. This CDR3 is built from 14 residues. The germline gives CDR1 MGHRA, CDR2 YSYEKL. The CDR3 DNA sequence: TGCGCCAGCAGCCAGCCTGGACAGGGTTCCGAGCAGTACTTC. This translates into CASSQPGQGSEQYF.

The J gene is TRBJ2-3, the V gene TRBV19; TRBD2 might be the D (6 bases). CDR3 length: 15 amino acids. Germline CDR1 reads LNHDA; CDR2 reads SQIVND (reference sequence). The V gene lost 3 bases and the J gene lost 6 bases, with 16 bases spanning the gap. Here the CDR3 reads CASSIQPGLSDTQYF. The CDR3 nucleotides read TGTGCCAGTAGTATTCAGCCGGGACTGTCGGATACGCAGTATTTT.

In this sample, this clone turned up a few times. Other DNA variants within this sample encode the same CDR3. The chain couples TRBV5-1 to TRBJ1-6, with D maybe TRBD1 (5 bases). V shed 4 bases and J shed 7 bases, with 12 bases lying between them. The germline gives CDR1 SGHRS, CDR2 YFSETQ. The CDR3 contains 14 residues. CDR3 DNA: TGCGCCAGCAGCCTCGGACAAGAAAATTCACCCCTCCACTTT. This gives the protein CASSLGQENSPLHF.

The rearrangement joins TRBV2 to TRBJ2-5; possibly TRBD2 for D (5 bases). Trimming removed 7 bases from V and 0 bases from J, with 18 bases in between. Germline lookup yields CDR1 SNHLY and CDR2 FYNNEI. The CDR3 has 16 amino acids. The CDR3 DNA is TGTGCCAGCACCGGGTCAGTAGCGACGTACCAAGAGACCCAGTACTTC. Translated: CASTGSVATYQETQYF. The variable domain in full, completed from reference TRBV2 and TRBJ2-5, reads EPEVTQTPSHQVTQMGQEVILRCVPISNHLYFYWYRQILGQKVEFLVSFYNNEISEKSEIFDDQFSVERPDGSNFTLKIRSTKLEDSAMYFCASTGSVATYQETQYFGPGTRLLVL.

This clone was picked up many times. The J gene is TRBJ2-6, the V gene TRBV7-9; maybe TRBD2 (6 bases). V was cut by 5 bases and J by 2 bases, with 16 bases left in between. Germline-derived CDR1 and CDR2 are SEHNR and FQNEAQ (reference sequence). The length of the CDR3 is 17 residues. CDR3: CASSPRDSWTGANVLTF. The CDR3 DNA follows: TGTGCCAGCAGCCCCCGGGACTCCTGGACTGGGGCCAACGTCCTGACTTTC. The full variable domain, its missing parts supplied by reference TRBV7-9 and TRBJ2-6, is DTGVSQNPRHKITKRGQNVTFRCDPISEHNRLYWYRQTLGQGPEFLTYFQNEAQLEKSRLLSDRFSAERPKGSFSTLEIQRTEQGDSAMYLCASSPRDSWTGANVLTFGAGSRLTVL.

The genes are TRBV2 and TRBJ2-1; TRBD2 matches 7 bases. Germline loops: CDR1 SNHLY, CDR2 FYNNEI. Trimming at V came to 4 bases and at J to 16 bases, leaving 13 bases not matched to a gene. The CDR3 length is 13 residues. This chain's CDR3 is CASSVVAGGMGFF. The DNA for the CDR3 is TGTGCCAGCAGTGTCGTAGCGGGCGGCATGGGTTTCTTC.

The chain links TRBV6-1 to TRBJ2-3; the D is unclear. In germline, CDR1 is MNHNS, CDR2 SASEGT. The CDR3 totals 13 residues. V dropped 2 bases and J dropped 3 bases, with 6 bases sitting between them. The CDR3 region is CASSEQATDTQYF. CDR3 sequence (DNA): TGTGCCAGCAGTGAACAGGCGACAGATACGCAGTATTTT.

The chain employs TRBV5-1 and TRBJ2-7; TRBD1 matches 10 bases. The CDR3 sequence is 14 residues long. Germline V gene sequence: CDR1 SGHRS, CDR2 YFSETQ. V lost 7 bases to trimming and J lost 2 bases; unmatched junction nucleotides: 6. The CDR3 reads CASGGGTGAYEQYF. CDR3 DNA sequence: TGCGCCAGCGGGGGAGGGACAGGGGCCTACGAGCAGTACTTC.

V and J are TRBV25-1 and TRBJ1-4, with D tentatively TRBD1 (5 bases). The V end lost 3 bases, the J end lost 5 bases, and 13 bases lay between the germline ends. From germline, CDR1 is MGHDK and CDR2 SYGVNS. There are 15 residues in the CDR3. The CDR3 DNA follows: TGTGCCAGCAGTGAGCAGGGTGTCGTGAATGAAAAACTGTTTTTT. Protein sequence: CASSEQGVVNEKLFF.

This rearrangement joins TRBV30 to TRBJ2-3; D possibly corresponds to TRBD1 (5 bases). This CDR3 is built from 14 residues. CDR1 and CDR2 (germline): GTSNPN, SVGIG (reference sequence). The germline V and J ends were trimmed by 4 bases and 2 bases, with 13 bases remaining between them. DNA of the CDR3: TGTGCCTGGAAACCCAGGGCGTCCACAGATACGCAGTATTTT. It yields the protein CAWKPRASTDTQYF.

The chain links TRBV19 to TRBJ2-7; 9 bases match TRBD1. CDR3 length: 15 residues. Germline V CDR1 and CDR2: LNHDA, SQIVND (reference sequence). The ends lost 3 bases at V and 5 bases at J; junction bases unmatched: 8. CDR3 amino acids: CASSIGTGRMDEQYF. CDR3 coding DNA: TGTGCCAGTAGTATCGGGACAGGGAGAATGGACGAGCAGTACTTC.

The chain recombines TRBV19 with TRBJ2-1; 11 bases line up with TRBD1. V shed 3 bases and J 8 bases; nucleotides not matched to a gene: 9. CDR1 is LNHDA, CDR2 SQIVND, per germline (reference sequence). This CDR3 spans 16 amino acids. CDR3 nucleotides: TGTGCCAGTAGTATTAGACTGGGGACAGGGGGTGATGAGCAGTTCTTC. It yields the protein CASSIRLGTGGDEQFF.

The chain's CDR3 is CSVEGQGSTDTQYF. The CDR3 DNA sequence: TGCAGCGTTGAAGGTCAGGGGAGCACAGATACGCAGTATTTT. The rearrangement joins TRBV29-1 to TRBJ2-3, with D possibly TRBD1 on 6 matching bases. The V end lost 1 base, the J end lost 0 bases, and 8 bases lay between the germline ends. CDR1 is SQVTM and CDR2 is ANQGSEA in the germline V gene. There are 14 residues in the CDR3.

This clone was detected a few times. In DNA, the CDR3 is TGTGCCAGCGCGACCGGGACAGGGGTTTCACCCCTCCACTTT. Translation gives CASATGTGVSPLHF. The gene calls are TRBV3-1 (or the pseudogene TRBV3-2) and TRBJ1-6; 10 positions match TRBD1. Trimming cost V 8 bases and J 9 bases; bases outside gene matches: 7. CDR3 length: 14 residues. Germline loops: CDR1 LGHDT, CDR2 YNNKEL (reference sequence).

The chain uses TRBV11-2 and TRBJ1-4; perhaps TRBD1 as D (6 bases). CDR3 length equals 16 residues. Germline-derived CDR1 and CDR2 are SGHAT and FQNNGV. V was pared by 4 bases and J by 8 bases, with 20 bases between. Written as DNA, the CDR3 is TGTGCCAGCAGCTCCGGGGGGGCAGTAGGATCGGAAAAACTGTTTTTT. Translation gives CASSSGGAVGSEKLFF.

The chain employs TRBV6-4 and TRBJ2-3, with D maybe TRBD2 (7 bases). Per the germline V gene, CDR1 is MRHNA and CDR2 is SNTAGT. V was cut by 4 bases and J by 3 bases, with 20 bases left in between. The CDR3 is 17 residues long. The chain's CDR3 is CASSGLVHGGLTDTQYF. Here the CDR3 DNA reads TGTGCCAGCAGTGGATTGGTACACGGGGGGCTGACAGATACGCAGTATTTT.

This rearrangement joins TRBV19 to TRBJ1-2; TRBD1 might be the D (6 bases). From germline, CDR1 is LNHDA and CDR2 SQIVND (reference sequence). There are 15 residues in the CDR3. V lost 7 bases and J lost 0, with 15 bases in between. Written as DNA, the CDR3 is TGTGCCAGTACCACCGGGACACCAGCTAACTATGGCTACACCTTC. It is translated as CASTTGTPANYGYTF.

This clone was seen just once. This chain uses TRBV5-1 with TRBJ2-2, with TRBD1 as a possible D gene (7 bases). Trimming removed 4 bases at V and 4 bases at J, with 17 bases between. The V gene's germline CDR1 is SGHRS and CDR2 YFSETQ. The CDR3 contains 16 residues. CDR3 DNA: TGCGCCAGCAGCCCCCAGGAGGGGGCGGGCACCGGGGAGCTGTTTTTT. Its translation: CASSPQEGAGTGELFF.

There are a few counts of this clone. No DNA is shown, since the ends of the CDR3 on it are uncertain; the CDR3 is the one TCRdb lists. The chain uses TRBV21-1 and TRBJ2-7; the D call of TRBD1 is as the table states it, not checked on the DNA. TRBV21-1 is labeled a pseudogene. The CDR3 extends over 16 residues, inclusive of both ends. The CDR3 spells CASSKTVGQGTGEQYF.

The chain links TRBV4-1 to TRBJ1-5; possibly TRBD1 for D (6 bases). Trimming took 6 bases from V and 0 from J, leaving 27 bases between them. Germline lookup yields CDR1 MGHRA and CDR2 YSYEKL. There are 20 residues in the CDR3. This CDR3 reads CASRPPIQGGWFNSNQPQHF. CDR3 DNA: TGCGCCAGCAGACCGCCCATACAGGGAGGGTGGTTCAATAGCAATCAGCCCCAGCATTTT.

J is TRBJ2-4 and V is TRBV5-1, with 10 bases matching TRBD1. The J segment lost 5 bases and the V segment lost 3 bases, leaving 5 bases of the junction unmatched. CDR1 and CDR2 from the germline V gene are SGHRS and YFSETQ. CDR3 length: 15 amino acids. Here the CDR3 reads CASSSTGTGENIQYF. DNA of the CDR3: TGCGCCAGCAGCTCCACCGGGACAGGGGAAAACATTCAGTACTTC.

V usage is TRBV28 and J usage is TRBJ2-3; 9 positions agree with TRBD2. With V trimmed by 6 bases and J by 2 bases, 6 bases remained unmatched. CDR1 is MDHEN and CDR2 is SYDVKM in the germline V gene. The CDR3 length is 15 residues. The CDR3 bases are TGTGCCAGCAGAGTCCAGCGGGGGGTCACAGATACGCAGTATTTT. Translation gives CASRVQRGVTDTQYF.

J is TRBJ2-1 and V is TRBV3-1 (or the pseudogene TRBV3-2); possibly TRBD1 for D (5 bases). The length of the CDR3 is 13 residues. Deletions cut 4 bases from V and 5 bases from J, with 9 bases between. CDR1 and CDR2 from the germline V gene are LGHDT and YNNKEL (reference sequence). CDR3 bases: TGTGCCAGCAGCCCGGACACTCACAATGAGCAGTTCTTC. Residues: CASSPDTHNEQFF.

The genes are TRBV6-6 and TRBJ2-1; 9 bases match TRBD1. The CDR3 covers 15 residues. CDR1 is MNHNY, CDR2 SVGAGI, per germline (reference sequence). Unmatched junction bases numbered 9, after V lost 6 bases and J lost 6 bases. The CDR3 DNA sequence: TGTGCCAGCAGCCTGACAGGGGGTACGTTCAATGAGCAGTTCTTC. This gives the protein CASSLTGGTFNEQFF.

V gene TRBV7-9 combines with J gene TRBJ2-6; D not certain. Germline assignment: CDR1 SEHNR and CDR2 FQNEAQ (reference sequence). V gave up 1 base and J gave up 2 bases, with 6 bases separating them. The CDR3 loop spans 15 amino acids. In nucleotides, the CDR3 is TGTGCCAGCAGCTTAGGAGAGGCTGGGGCCAACGTCCTGACTTTC. Its protein is CASSLGEAGANVLTF.

The chain combines TRBV7-6 with TRBJ2-7; D unclear. V was shortened by 5 bases and J by 5 bases, with 19 bases between the two germline ends. This CDR3 contains 15 residues. The V gene's germline CDR1 is SGHVS and CDR2 FNYEAQ. The CDR3 DNA reads TGTGCCAGCAGCCCAAAAGACTGGAGATCCGACGAGCAGTACTTC. Its protein product is CASSPKDWRSDEQYF.